This TCR beta chain comes out of a study of radiation and T cells in renal cell carcinoma. Study-wide context: Nephrectomy followed 15 Gy stereotactic body radiation by 4 weeks. Study-wide results and limits: No pretreatment tumor biopsies were available for baseline clonotypes. In blood, top tumor clones expanded by 2 weeks, shrinking by 4.

CDR3 length: 17 amino acids. V was clipped by 5 bases and J by 2 bases; unmatched bases: 12. The V gene's germline CDR1 is MRHNA and CDR2 SNTAGT. Time point noted: baseline pretreatment blood. As for treatment: 15 Gy SBRT to primary tumor, nephrectomy 4 weeks later. This renal cell carcinoma was of the clear cell type. A word on this clone: Its specificity is unknown.

Sequencing was performed with immunoSEQ multiplex PCR; in TCRdb, only in-frame clones are kept and a portion is missing. The table has 150,000 or so clones, around 78% seen once. This TCR was recovered from a woman between 45 and 60 years old with renal cell carcinoma. The chain combines TRBV6-4 with TRBJ2-3; 8 bases line up with TRBD2. The material sequenced was blood, taken from a patient whose treatment included radiotherapy and nephrectomy. This chain's CDR3 is CASSRELAEDITDTQYF. In DNA, the CDR3 is TGTGCCAGCAGTCGGGAACTAGCGGAGGATATCACAGATACGCAGTATTTT.